Listed below are T cell receptor beta chains from one sample, sequenced in a study of cytomegalovirus exposure and HLA in healthy donors. Profiled with immunoSEQ multiplex PCR; TCRdb holds only in-frame clones, not every one. The sample contains over 100,000 clones, about 95% of which appear only once. Source material: PBMCs. All receptors derive from a woman aged 18-35 years in good health and CMV-seronegative. The conserved cysteine and the conserved F or W are not part of the CDR3 here.

J gene,V gene,CDR3 protein
TRBJ1-2,TRBV10-3,AIRETEFDGYT
TRBJ2-7,TRBV12-5,ASGWLAGAYEQY
TRBJ2-2,TRBV2,AGGGQGGTGELF
TRBJ1-4,TRBV6-4,ASRAQSATNEKLF
TRBJ1-2,TRBV29-1,SARQGGTYGYT
TRBJ2-7,TRBV18,ASSPKGDYEQY
TRBJ2-5,TRBV5-6,ASSLLGGEDETQY
TRBJ2-2,TRBV29-1,SVEDPMSGTTTGELF
TRBJ2-1,TRBV15,ATSRDRLAGSNEQF
TRBJ2-7,TRBV6-1,ASRKDRGAYEQY
TRBJ2-1,TRBV12-5,ASGLLGLGYEQF
TRBJ2-5,TRBV6-6,ASSYRTSGRGETQY
TRBJ2-1,TRBV7-9,AIPGLSSYNEQF
TRBJ1-2,TRBV6-1,ASSEAGRGTGYT
TRBJ1-1,TRBV2,ASSEGGFEAF
TRBJ1-5,TRBV6-5,ASSSTGLGQPQH
TRBJ2-5,TRBV27,ASSPKQGVGTQY
TRBJ1-5,TRBV7-2,ASSLNSGGEIQPQH
TRBJ2-1,TRBV7-3,ASSPTSGGAEEQF
TRBJ1-1,TRBV13,ASSSGQGRGMAF
TRBJ1-4,TRBV19,ASNVGGSEKLF
TRBJ2-2,TRBV19,ATRLFSGELF
TRBJ2-7,TRBV18,ASSPTAGVAYEQY
TRBJ1-3,TRBV30,AWSTGQGRNTIY
TRBJ1-6,TRBV27,ASSLWGTVVHNSPLH
TRBJ2-1,TRBV29-1,SVEATRSSYNEQF
TRBJ2-2,TRBV4-1,ASSPRGTGELF